This is a list of T cell receptor beta chains from one sample in a study of OX40 agonist ivuxolimab in advanced cancers. The data were produced by immunoSEQ multiplex PCR, yet TCRdb's version contains in-frame clones alone and is incomplete. Of about 49,000 clones in the sample, 85% were seen once. The sample consisted of CD4+ or CD8+ T cells sorted from blood, taken in a trial of the OX40 agonist ivuxolimab. These receptors all come from an adult with an advanced solid tumor such as melanoma, head and neck, liver or kidney cancer. The CDR3 runs from the conserved cysteine through the conserved F or W. The D gene is left open where the match is weak. Clone size is given for some rows only: seen once, a few or many times, or a class if the clone is expanded.

-,TRBJ2-4,-,TRBV11-2,CASSFTAKNIQYF,TGTGCCAGCAGCTTCACGGCCAAAAACATTCAGTACTTC
-,TRBJ2-3,TRBD1,TRBV5-6,CASSLSGTGDTDTQYF,TGTGCCAGCAGCTTGTCAGGGACAGGGGACACAGATACGCAGTATTTT
-,TRBJ2-1,-,TRBV10-1,CASSESWEDVPRFGEQFF,TGCGCCAGCAGTGAGTCATGGGAGGACGTCCCGAGGTTCGGTGAGCAGTTCTTC
-,TRBJ2-6,-,TRBV6-1,CASSENLLGPGANVLTF,TGTGCCAGCAGTGAAAATTTGCTGGGGCCTGGGGCCAACGTCCTGACTTTC
-,TRBJ2-5,-,TRBV4-3,CASSQDLADGGFGTQYF,TGCGCCAGCAGCCAAGATCTAGCTGACGGCGGTTTTGGGACCCAGTACTTC
-,TRBJ1-4,-,TRBV7-9,CASRAYKGATNEKLFF,TGTGCCAGCAGAGCCTACAAGGGAGCAACTAATGAAAAACTGTTTTTT
few,TRBJ2-3,TRBD1,TRBV7-2,CASSWEDRGETDTQYF,TGTGCCAGCAGCTGGGAGGACAGGGGTGAGACAGATACGCAGTATTTT
-,TRBJ2-3,TRBD2,TRBV6-5,CASGSGGSTDTQYF,TGTGCCAGCGGGAGCGGGGGGAGCACAGATACGCAGTATTTT
once,TRBJ1-1,-,TRBV5-4,CASSRAETNTEAFF,TGTGCCAGCAGCCGTGCGGAAACTAACACTGAAGCTTTCTTT
-,TRBJ2-4,TRBD1,TRBV11-2,CASSYGTGFKNIQYF,TGTGCCAGCAGCTACGGGACAGGGTTCAAAAACATTCAGTACTTC
few,TRBJ2-7,-,TRBV25-1,CASSEPVGDEQYF,TGTGCCAGCAGTGAACCTGTAGGCGACGAGCAGTACTTC
-,TRBJ1-6,TRBD1,TRBV7-9,CASIPGGQGNSPLHF,TGTGCCAGCATCCCTGGGGGACAGGGTAATTCACCCCTCCACTTT
-,TRBJ2-5,TRBD1,TRBV9,CASSREPGTGGWETQYF,TGTGCCAGCAGCCGAGAACCAGGGACAGGGGGCTGGGAGACCCAGTACTTC
-,TRBJ1-1,-,TRBV28,CASSLTPVGYTEAFF,TGTGCCAGCAGTTTAACCCCCGTGGGGTACACTGAAGCTTTCTTT
once,TRBJ2-2,-,TRBV9,CASSVEGGSLTGELFF,TGTGCCAGCAGCGTAGAAGGAGGTAGCCTTACCGGGGAGCTGTTTTTT
-,TRBJ2-1,TRBD2,TRBV7-3,CASSLSLASPYNEQFF,TGTGCCAGCAGCTTATCACTAGCGTCCCCCTACAATGAGCAGTTCTTC
-,TRBJ2-1,-,TRBV14,CASSQGRVGEQFF,TGTGCCAGCAGCCAAGGCAGGGTGGGTGAGCAGTTCTTC
-,TRBJ1-4,-,TRBV2,CASTGGEKLFF,TGTGCCAGCACGGGGGGTGAAAAACTGTTTTTT
-,TRBJ2-5,TRBD2,TRBV7-3,CASSSSGGSTQETQYF,TGTGCCAGCAGCAGTAGCGGGGGATCTACGCAAGAGACCCAGTACTTC
-,TRBJ1-2,-,TRBV5-6,CASIGERNYGYTF,TGTGCCAGTATCGGTGAGCGTAACTATGGCTACACCTTC
once,TRBJ1-1,-,TRBV21-1,CASSIRTANTEAFF,TGTGCCAGCAGCATTCGGACAGCCAACACTGAAGCTTTCTTT
-,TRBJ1-2,TRBD1,TRBV5-1,CASSSGQGGDGYTF,TGCGCCAGCAGCAGCGGACAGGGCGGAGATGGCTACACCTTC
-,TRBJ1-1,-,TRBV25-1,CASSESWGNTEAFF,TGTGCCAGCAGTGAATCCTGGGGGAACACTGAAGCTTTCTTT
-,TRBJ2-2,-,TRBV19,CASSGRAGELFF,TGTGCCAGTAGTGGCAGGGCCGGGGAGCTGTTTTTT
-,TRBJ2-3,TRBD2,TRBV9,CASSGTSGGTDTQYF,TGTGCCAGCAGCGGTACTAGCGGGGGGACAGATACGCAGTATTTT
-,TRBJ2-5,TRBD2,TRBV15,CATSRELIAGVGETQYF,TGTGCCACCAGCAGAGAACTTATAGCGGGGGTAGGGGAGACCCAGTACTTC
-,TRBJ2-3,-,TRBV7-3,CASSPLKGSTDTQYF,TGTGCCAGCAGCCCCCTCAAGGGGTCCACAGATACGCAGTATTTT
-,TRBJ2-5,-,TRBV9,CASSVAEGLSSEETQYF,TGTGCCAGCAGCGTAGCTGAGGGGCTAAGCAGTGAAGAGACCCAGTACTTC
-,TRBJ2-5,-,TRBV4-1,CASSPRLEETQYF,TGCGCCAGCAGCCCCAGACTCGAAGAGACCCAGTACTTC
-,TRBJ1-6,TRBD1,TRBV7-9,CASSLQGANSPLHF,TGTGCCAGCAGCTTACAGGGGGCTAATTCACCCCTCCACTTT
-,TRBJ1-1,-,TRBV28,CASSLGTVRTEAFF,TGTGCCAGCAGTTTAGGGACGGTCAGAACTGAAGCTTTCTTT
few,TRBJ1-4,-,TRBV19,CASSIGLSNEKLFF,TGTGCCAGTAGTATCGGACTGAGTAATGAAAAACTGTTTTTT
-,TRBJ1-5,-,TRBV6-5,CASSPGWVQPQHF,TGTGCCAGCAGTCCGGGGTGGGTGCAGCCCCAGCATTTT
-,TRBJ1-4,-,TRBV2,CASSERGSKKLFF,TGTGCCAGCAGTGAAAGGGGCAGTAAAAAACTGTTTTTT
-,TRBJ2-7,-,TRBV5-4,CASSSGSSYEQYF,TGTGCCAGCAGCTCGGGGAGCTCCTACGAGCAGTACTTC
few,TRBJ2-5,TRBD2,TRBV27,CASSLLAGGPGETQYF,TGTGCCAGCAGTTTACTAGCGGGGGGGCCAGGGGAGACCCAGTACTTC
-,TRBJ2-5,-,TRBV27,CASSFGQQETQYF,TGTGCCAGCAGTTTCGGGCAGCAAGAGACCCAGTACTTC